This entry describes one T cell receptor beta chain. Assay: immunoSEQ multiplex PCR; the TCRdb copy retains only in-frame clones and omits some. The table has approximately 250,000 clones, approximately 90% seen once. The age range of participants was about 18 to 90 years, with residence in about 25 US areas. It was within 2 weeks before study entry that exposed participants met a COVID-19 case. These data belong to a study of blood T cell repertoires in COVID-19. The wider study: Samples representing acute and convalescent COVID-19 were sourced from the United States, Italy and Spain.

V lost 1 base and J lost 2; bases outside the gene matches: 12. Germline V gene sequence: CDR1 LNHDA, CDR2 SQIVND (reference sequence). The CDR3 has 18 residues. The chain is built from TRBV19 and TRBJ2-7; TRBD1 matches at 9 bases. The sample taken for sequencing was PBMCs or T cells enriched from blood (not recorded which). The receptor was derived from a man in his forties who had been exposed to COVID-19. CDR3 in amino acids: CASSIGVRGQGTTYEQYF. The CDR3 region has the DNA TGTGCCAGTAGTATAGGGGTTAGAGGACAGGGGACTACCTACGAGCAGTACTTC.